This T cell receptor beta chain appears in the sequencing data of a study of patients and donors after allogeneic stem cell transplantation. Trimming stripped 5 bases from V and 7 bases from J, with 17 bases between. The CDR3 has 13 amino acids. The V gene's germline CDR1 is DFQATT and CDR2 SNEGSKA (reference sequence). MiXCR was run by TCRdb on the RT-PCR reads, yielding one entry per CDR3 protein. The table shows approximately 430,000 distinct CDR3 sequences, with 16% occurring only once. The TCR sequence derives from a human donor who was either an allogeneic HSCT recipient or a stem cell or donor lymphocyte infusion donor (not recorded which). It is not recorded whose cells these are; they may come from a transplant donor. What was sequenced was blood, either unsorted or a sorted T cell fraction (not recorded which). V gene TRBV20-1 combines with J gene TRBJ1-1; maybe TRBD1 (6 bases). In nucleotides, the CDR3 is TGCAGTGCTGAGGACCAGGGACAAAGTGAAGCTTTCTTT. It encodes CSAEDQGQSEAFF.